Below, one TCR beta chain is given with its context. Its matching antigen is unknown. Lysates of CMV-infected fibroblasts at around 9.8 ug/mL stimulated these cells. CD40L-negative CD69-negative CD45RO-high memory CD4+ T cells were sorted as populations depleted of antigen-responding cells. Sequencing used immunoSEQ version 4 in survey mode. The protocol was immunoSEQ multiplex PCR, while the TCRdb copy is restricted to in-frame clones and leaves out a portion. Among roughly 30,000 clones listed, approximately 78% were seen once. Trimming removed 8 bases from V and 3 bases from J, with 7 bases in between. The V gene's germline CDR1 is MNHEY and CDR2 SVGAGI. CDR3 length: 11 amino acids. The data were taken from a study of persistence of HIV-infected CD4 T cells. Study overall: Multiple blood draws of up to about 200 mL, except a couple of donors with single leukapheresis.

Findings and caveats of the study: Antigen-responding cells were enriched for degenerate expanded CDR3beta sequences.

This chain links TRBV6-5 with TRBJ1-1, with D unclear. The clonotype was recovered from an adult man with HIV who was CMV-seropositive. The sample in question was CD4+ T cells sorted from PBMCs after approximately 18-hour stimulation, obtained from a patient who received antiretroviral therapy. For the CDR3, the DNA is TGTGCCAGCCATGCGTACACTGAAGCTTTCTTT. Encoded protein: CASHAYTEAFF.